The clone carrying this T cell receptor beta chain appeared many times. What it binds is unknown. The data derive from a study of early T cells in non-severe SARS-CoV-2 infection. Study summary: Bulk RNA from unsorted whole blood was sequenced; chains were unpaired.

Study conclusions and caveats: VDJdb matching, biased toward anti-spike CD8 responses, missed private and CD4 specificities.

Unique molecular identifier tags were affixed to discrete cDNA molecules. TCRdb itself ran the 5' RACE reads through MiXCR, one entry per CDR3 protein. The table has approximately 56,000 distinct CDR3 sequences, roughly 9.6% seen once; the top ten hold over 10%. The V gene lost 3 bases and the J gene lost 3 bases, with 11 bases spanning the gap. CDR1 and CDR2 (germline): MGHRA, YSYEKL. This CDR3 has 15 amino acids. The rearrangement joins TRBV4-1 to TRBJ2-2, with no clear D. Specimen: whole blood. This TCR was sampled from an adult who was a healthcare worker with PCR-confirmed SARS-CoV-2 infection or an uninfected control (not recorded which). The CDR3 DNA follows: TGCGCCAGCAGCCAGTTCGCTGACGACACCGGGGAGCTGTTTTTT. It translates to CASSQFADDTGELFF.